The present T cell receptor (beta chain) was sequenced within a study of T cell responses to AZD1222 COVID-19 vaccine. Study observations and caveats: Donors were chiefly white British, with a greater number of females, and clonal diversity was perhaps underestimated.

Per germline, CDR1 SGHTA and CDR2 FQGNSA. This CDR3 comprises 15 residues. The ends lost 5 bases at V and 4 bases at J; junction bases unmatched: 9. Points on this clone: The antigen remains unidentified.

Sequencing used immunoSEQ multiplex PCR; TCRdb keeps in-frame clones, though not all of them. The sample lists roughly 100,000 clones, about four fifths occurring once. The sample here was peripheral blood, taken on day 0 of AZD1222 vaccination. This receptor was identified in an adult in good health. The chain is built from TRBV7-2 and TRBJ2-5; 8 bases fit TRBD2. The CDR3: CASSPTLAGGETQYF. Written as DNA, the CDR3 is TGTGCCAGCAGCCCTACACTGGCGGGGGGAGAGACCCAGTACTTC. The whole variable domain, filled in from reference TRBV7-2 and TRBJ2-5, reads GAGVSQSPSNKVTEKGKDVELRCDPISGHTALYWYRQSLGQGLEFLIYFQGNSAPDKSGLPSDRFSAERTGGSVSTLTIQRTQQEDSAVYLCASSPTLAGGETQYFGPGTRLLVL.